One sample yielded the 11 T cell receptor beta chains listed below, sequenced in a study of T-cell memory formation after mild COVID-19. One entry per CDR3 protein results from TCRdb running MiXCR on the 5' RACE reads. Among some 320,000 distinct CDR3 sequences listed, less than 20% were seen once. The sample was PBMCs or a T cell subset sorted from them (not recorded which). All receptors derive from a man younger than 35 who had mild COVID-19 (a few samples of this study predate the infection). Cell type and time point are not known.

This clonotype was found a few times. V usage is TRBV27 and J usage is TRBJ1-1, with D tentatively TRBD1 (5 bases). This CDR3 has 16 residues. V lost 5 bases, J lost 3 bases, and 19 bases lay in between. Looked up from germline, CDR1 is MNHEY and CDR2 is SMNVEV (reference sequence). CDR3 in DNA: TGTGCCAGCAGTCTCACGTCCGGGACCTCGGACACTGAAGCTTTCTTT. This translates into CASSLTSGTSDTEAFF.

The genes are TRBV6-5 and TRBJ2-7, with unresolved D. The ends were cut back, 8 bases at V and 1 base at J, with 12 bases in the middle. The CDR3 extends over 13 amino acids. CDR1 MNHEY and CDR2 SVGAGI come from the germline V gene. This CDR3 is CASAPSRSYEQYF. In nucleotides, the CDR3 is TGTGCCAGCGCCCCGAGCCGGTCCTACGAGCAGTACTTC.

At least ten counts were recorded for this clonotype. The V gene is TRBV24-1, the J gene TRBJ2-7; D is undetermined. V lost 2 bases and J 6 bases, leaving 13 bases between the germline ends. The germline V gene has CDR1 KGHDR and CDR2 SFDVKD. This CDR3 comprises 14 residues. CDR3 protein: CATSDSHEVLEQYF. Here the CDR3 DNA reads TGTGCCACCAGTGATTCCCACGAGGTGCTCGAGCAGTACTTC.

The table lists this clonotype with a few counts. This chain joins TRBV4-1 and TRBJ1-2, with a weak D call TRBD1 (5 bases). This CDR3 is 14 amino acids long. Germline V gives CDR1 MGHRA, CDR2 YSYEKL. The germline V and J ends were trimmed by 2 bases and 3 bases, with 10 bases remaining between them. The CDR3 coding sequence is TGCGCCAGCAGCCAAAATGGGGGGGACTATGGCTACACCTTC. Its protein is CASSQNGGDYGYTF.

The chain joins TRBV7-9 to TRBJ1-2, with D possibly matching TRBD1 (6 bases). In germline, CDR1 is SEHNR, CDR2 FQNEAQ (reference sequence). The CDR3 totals 15 residues. The V gene lost 4 bases and the J gene lost 1 base, with 13 bases spanning the gap. This CDR3 reads CASSYPRQDNYGYTF. CDR3 in DNA: TGTGCCAGCAGCTACCCTAGACAGGATAACTATGGCTACACCTTC.

The chain carries TRBV4-1 and TRBJ2-1; 8 bases line up with TRBD2. The CDR3 runs to 13 residues. From germline, CDR1 is MGHRA and CDR2 YSYEKL. Unmatched junction bases numbered 3, after V lost 3 bases and J lost 8 bases. In nucleotides, the CDR3 is TGCGCCAGCAGCCATCTAGCGGGCGATGAGCAGTTCTTC. Translating gives CASSHLAGDEQFF.

This clonotype appeared a few times. The rearrangement links TRBV24-1 to TRBJ1-2; TRBD1 is a possible D gene (6 bases). Germline V lookup: CDR1 KGHDR, CDR2 SFDVKD. V was pared by 4 bases and J by 4 bases, with 18 bases between. The CDR3 length is 16 residues. The CDR3 nucleotides are TGTGCCACCAGTGAAAATACAGGGAATGGAGTCTATGGCTACACCTTC. It specifies CATSENTGNGVYGYTF.

The chain has TRBV7-2 and TRBJ1-6, with D maybe TRBD1 (6 bases). Germline assignment: CDR1 SGHTA and CDR2 FQGNSA. V shed 5 bases and J shed 3 bases, with 26 bases lying between them. The length of the CDR3 is 20 residues. The CDR3 sequence is CASSPGSTFLKQGYNSPLHF. Written as DNA, the CDR3 is TGTGCCAGCAGCCCCGGTTCCACGTTCCTGAAACAGGGCTATAATTCACCCCTCCACTTT.

This clonotype was recorded at least ten times. V and J are TRBV12-5 and TRBJ2-7, with D perhaps TRBD1 (5 bases). The CDR3 has 13 residues. V was trimmed by 1 base and J by 5 bases, leaving 9 bases between them. Germline V gene sequence: CDR1 LGHNT, CDR2 FRNRAP. CDR3 protein: CASGLEGFNEQYF. DNA for the CDR3: TGTGCTAGTGGTTTGGAGGGGTTCAACGAGCAGTACTTC.

At least ten counts were recorded for this clonotype. The chain joins TRBV12-3 or TRBV12-4 to TRBJ2-1; D gene ambiguous. The CDR3 extends over 13 amino acids. V was shortened by 2 bases and J by 4 bases, with 6 bases between the two germline ends. Here the CDR3 reads CASSLQEYNEQFF. CDR3 sequence (DNA): TGTGCCAGCAGTTTACAAGAATACAATGAGCAGTTCTTC.

In this sample, this clonotype turned up many times. The rearrangement joins TRBV19 to TRBJ1-1; D is unclear. CDR1 LNHDA and CDR2 SQIVND come from the germline V gene (reference sequence). Trimming took off 10 bases at V and 11 bases at J, with 11 bases between the two ends. CDR3 length: 9 amino acids. The CDR3: CAMERKAFF. In DNA, the CDR3 is TGTGCCATGGAGCGTAAGGCTTTCTTT.